The 28 T cell receptor beta chains reported below all come from one sample, sequenced in a study of blood T cells in healthy people across ages. Sample-barcoded 5' priming and a J-beta primer mix drove a second PCR of roughly 6 to 12 cycles. In TCRdb, the 5' RACE reads were re-called with MiXCR into one record per CDR3 protein. The table lists 650,000 to 800,000 distinct CDR3 sequences, more than 40% of them singletons. The material sequenced was blood. These receptor sequences come from a man between 60 and 70 years old in good health.

As DNA, the CDR3 is TGCAGCGGCTTGTTGGCGAGGGGAAACACTGAAGCTTTCTTT. It translates to CSGLLARGNTEAFF. V gene TRBV20-1 combines with J gene TRBJ1-1; D possibly corresponds to TRBD1 (5 bases). Germline CDR1 DFQATT, CDR2 SNEGSKA (reference sequence). This CDR3 is 14 amino acids long.

The chain has TRBV7-9 and TRBJ2-1; TRBD2 matches at 7 bases. The V and J ends lost 5 bases and 1 base, in that order; junction bases with no gene match: 5. The CDR3 covers 15 residues. Germline CDR1 reads SEHNR; CDR2 reads FQNEAQ (reference sequence). CDR3 in DNA: TGTGCCAGCAGCCTCAGACTAGCTTCCTACAATGAGCAGTTCTTC. Amino acid sequence: CASSLRLASYNEQFF.

This clonotype was found many times. The chain carries TRBV29-1 and TRBJ2-7, with D hard to call. Trimming cost V 4 bases and J 3 bases, with 4 bases left between them. The germline gives CDR1 SQVTM, CDR2 ANQGSEA. CDR3 length equals 10 residues. CDR3 amino acids: CSVANYEQYF. The CDR3 bases are TGCAGCGTTGCAAACTACGAGCAGTACTTC.

This rearrangement joins TRBV7-9 to TRBJ2-1, with a weak D call TRBD2 (5 bases). The DNA end favors TRBJ2-7, so the J call may be wrong. Per the germline V gene, CDR1 is SEHNR and CDR2 is FQNEAQ (reference sequence). This CDR3 region has 15 residues. The CDR3 loop is CASSLELGSYNEQYF. CDR3 nucleotides: TGTGCCAGCAGCTTAGAACTAGGCTCCTACAATGAGCAGTACTTC.

This chain connects TRBV5-1 to TRBJ2-7, with 7 bases matching TRBD2. The CDR3 totals 14 residues. The germline V gene has CDR1 SGHRS and CDR2 YFSETQ. With V trimmed by 4 bases and J by 2 bases, 6 bases remained unmatched. The CDR3 bases are TGCGCCAGCAGCCGGGAGGCAGCGGCCTACGAGCAGTACTTC. Translating gives CASSREAAAYEQYF.

In its sample, this clonotype was seen a few times. The genes are TRBV27 and TRBJ2-3, with D tentatively TRBD2 (6 bases). Germline V gives CDR1 MNHEY, CDR2 SMNVEV (reference sequence). The CDR3 is 15 amino acids. Trimming left V 8 bases short and J 0 bases short, with 15 bases between. The CDR3 protein is CASRSSGTSTDTQYF. Here the CDR3 DNA reads TGTGCCAGCCGTTCGTCGGGGACTAGCACAGATACGCAGTATTTT.

J is TRBJ2-7 and V is TRBV24-1; D is perhaps TRBD1 (6 bases). The CDR3 length is 12 residues. V lost 9 bases, J lost 4 bases, and 12 bases lay in between. CDR1 and CDR2 (germline): KGHDR, SFDVKD. CDR3 DNA sequence: TGTGCCACCTATTCAGGGGCTTACGAGCAGTACTTC. Translated: CATYSGAYEQYF.

This clonotype was detected only a few times. V usage is TRBV20-1 and J usage is TRBJ2-7; D remains ambiguous. The J call may be faulty, since TRBJ2-5 better matches the DNA end. Germline V gene lookup returns CDR1 DFQATT and CDR2 SNEGSKA (reference sequence). The CDR3 has 13 residues. As DNA, the CDR3 is TGCAGTGCTAGAGCGAGGTTTAGGGAGACCCAGTACTTC. It encodes CSARARFRETQYF.

This clonotype has a handful of counts. This chain joins TRBV4-1 and TRBJ2-7; perhaps D is TRBD1 or TRBD2 (6 bases each). Trimming shortened V by 0 bases and J by 4 bases, and 10 bases separated the two germline ends. The CDR3 sequence is 14 residues long. Germline lookup yields CDR1 MGHRA and CDR2 YSYEKL. CDR3 coding DNA: TGCGCCAGCAGCCAAGAGCAGGGGAGGTACGAGCAGTACTTC. It specifies CASSQEQGRYEQYF.

The genes are TRBV10-3 and TRBJ2-7, with TRBD1 as a possible D gene (6 bases). Trimming took 6 bases from V and 1 from J, leaving 13 bases between them. This CDR3 contains 14 residues. Germline V gives CDR1 ENHRY, CDR2 SYGVKD. CDR3 protein: CAIRASGTSYEQYF. CDR3 DNA sequence: TGTGCCATCAGAGCCTCCGGGACATCCTACGAGCAGTACTTC.

This clonotype was seen a handful of times. The chain links TRBV20-1 to TRBJ1-1, with a possible D match to TRBD1 (5 bases). Germline CDR1 and CDR2: DFQATT and SNEGSKA (reference sequence). Deletions cut 3 bases from V and 10 bases from J, with 18 bases between. The length of the CDR3 is 13 residues. The CDR3 reads CSASWHLGGGAFF. In DNA form, the CDR3 reads TGCAGTGCTAGCTGGCACCTCGGGGGGGGAGCTTTCTTT.

Details on this clonotype: A clone one base away is much larger, so this may be a read error. The CDR3 nucleotides read TGTGCCAGCAGAAACCCGGGACAGGGAGGCAATGAGCAGTACTTC. This translates into CASRNPGQGGNEQYF. The chain is built from TRBV6-2 or TRBV6-3 and TRBJ2-5; 9 positions agree with TRBD1. The CDR3 is made up of 15 amino acids. Germline-derived CDR1 and CDR2 are MNHEY and SVGEGT. J gave up 11 bases and V 6 bases, and 16 bases lay outside the gene matches.

The rearrangement joins TRBV10-3 to TRBJ1-4; D perhaps matches TRBD1 (5 bases). The germline gives CDR1 ENHRY, CDR2 SYGVKD. V gave up 11 bases and J gave up 4 bases, with 14 bases separating them. CDR3 length: 13 residues. The CDR3, as DNA: TGTGCCGCCCGGGGGGAATTTAATGAAAAACTGTTTTTT. Protein sequence: CAARGEFNEKLFF.

This chain links TRBV20-1 with TRBJ2-3, with a tentative D call TRBD1 (5 bases). Germline V CDR1 and CDR2: DFQATT, SNEGSKA (reference sequence). The V and J ends lost 5 bases and 5 bases respectively, with 20 bases between them. The CDR3 spans 15 residues. CDR3 nucleotide sequence: TGCAGTGCTGGGGCTCCCAAGAAAGGTCGAGATACGCAGTATTTT. Its translation: CSAGAPKKGRDTQYF.

In its sample, this clonotype was seen a few times. The rearrangement uses TRBV12-3 or TRBV12-4 and TRBJ2-5; 8 positions match TRBD2. The CDR3 has 15 residues. V lost 4 bases to trimming and J lost 11 bases; unmatched junction nucleotides: 15. This chain's CDR3 is CASSSSSGRYNEQYF. The CDR3 region has the DNA TGTGCCAGCAGTTCCTCTAGCGGGCGGTACAATGAGCAGTACTTC.

The chain links TRBV20-1 to TRBJ2-1, with 9 nucleotides matching TRBD1. The CDR3 length is 15 residues. Trimming removed 5 bases from V and 6 bases from J; junction bases left unmatched: 11. In germline, CDR1 is DFQATT, CDR2 SNEGSKA (reference sequence). DNA for the CDR3: TGCAGTGCTCGTTACCGGGACAGGGTAATCAATGAGCAGTTCTTC. Translated: CSARYRDRVINEQFF.

The chain combines TRBV2 with TRBJ2-3; TRBD1 might be the D (6 bases). Trimming cost V 11 bases and J 2 bases, with 14 bases left between them. This CDR3 is 13 amino acids long. Per germline, CDR1 SNHLY and CDR2 FYNNEI. The CDR3 is CAVRWGHTDTQYF. CDR3 bases: TGTGCCGTGCGGTGGGGGCACACAGATACGCAGTATTTT.

This clonotype was detected only a few times. The V and J genes are TRBV10-3 and TRBJ2-5; D tentatively reads TRBD1 or TRBD2 (6 bases each). Germline V gene lookup returns CDR1 ENHRY and CDR2 SYGVKD. The V end was cut by 4 bases, the J end by 3 bases, with 9 bases between. The CDR3 runs 13 residues. CDR3 protein: CAISGGAEETQYF. The CDR3 DNA reads as TGTGCCATCAGTGGGGGGGCAGAAGAGACCCAGTACTTC.

This chain links TRBV20-1 with TRBJ2-1; 7 bases align to TRBD2. This CDR3 spans 15 amino acids. From germline, CDR1 is DFQATT and CDR2 SNEGSKA (reference sequence). V gave up 0 bases and J gave up 9 bases; unmatched junction bases: 11. DNA for the CDR3: TGCAGTGCTAGAGACCCGCAGACTAGCTTCAGTGAGCAGTTCTTC. Translation: CSARDPQTSFSEQFF.

The rearrangement joins TRBV6-2 or TRBV6-3 to TRBJ2-5; D ambiguous. Looked up from germline, CDR1 is MNHEY and CDR2 is SVGEGT. V was clipped by 8 bases and J by 11 bases, with 18 bases between them. The CDR3 consists of 12 residues. CDR3 amino acids: CASGTRGSEQYF. The DNA of the CDR3 is TGTGCCAGCGGTACCAGAGGCAGTGAGCAGTACTTC.

The chain couples TRBV4-3 to TRBJ2-7, with 10 bases that match TRBD1. V trimming: 0 bases; J trimming: 3 bases; junction bases outside the gene matches: 2. In germline, CDR1 is LGHNA, CDR2 YSLEER. The CDR3 runs to 15 residues. The CDR3 is CASSQERDRGYEQYF. The CDR3 DNA reads as TGCGCCAGCAGCCAAGAGAGGGACAGGGGCTACGAGCAGTACTTC.

This sequence joins TRBV7-2 and TRBJ2-1; D uncertain. CDR1 is SGHTA, CDR2 FQGNSA, per germline. The V end lost 4 bases, the J end lost 0 bases, and 7 bases lay between the germline ends. The CDR3 totals 14 residues. This CDR3 is CASSWFASYNEQFF. CDR3 sequence (DNA): TGTGCCAGCAGCTGGTTCGCCTCCTACAATGAGCAGTTCTTC.

The chain couples TRBV7-3 to TRBJ2-5; 10 positions match TRBD2. The end of the DNA fits TRBJ2-7 better, so the J call may be wrong. Germline V lookup: CDR1 SGHTA, CDR2 FQGTGA. CDR3 size: 18 residues. For the CDR3, the DNA is TGTGCCAGCAGCTTAGGGAGGGGGGCACTAGCGGGGATCTACGAGCAGTACTTC. Its protein is CASSLGRGALAGIYEQYF.

A few counts support this clonotype. The rearrangement uses TRBV14 and TRBJ2-7, with TRBD1 matching over 11 bases. TRBJ2-5 matches the DNA end more closely, so the J call is doubtful. CDR3 length: 15 residues. Germline assignment: CDR1 SGHDN and CDR2 FVKESK. CDR3 coding DNA: TGTGCCAGCAGCCACCAGGACAGGGGGCGAAAGACCCAGTACTTC. This translates into CASSHQDRGRKTQYF.

Worth noting for this clonotype: Just one base apart from a much larger clone, this may be a read error. The rearrangement uses TRBV7-9 and TRBJ2-5, with 10 bases lining up with TRBD1. Germline CDR1 and CDR2: SEHNR and FQNEAQ (reference sequence). The CDR3 runs to 15 residues. The DNA of the CDR3 is TGTGCCGGCAGCAGGGGACAGGGGCTACAAGAGACCCAGTACTTC. This encodes CAGSRGQGLQETQYF.

J is TRBJ1-5 and V is TRBV7-2; D not certain. Germline V CDR1 and CDR2: SGHTA, FQGNSA. The CDR3 loop spans 15 amino acids. V lost 3 bases, J lost 4 bases, and 13 bases lay in between. The CDR3 region has the DNA TGTGCCAGCAGCTTCGGTCAGACCTATAATCAGCCCCAGCATTTT. This sequence encodes CASSFGQTYNQPQHF.

This chain connects TRBV11-2 to TRBJ2-3; D gene unclear. Germline CDR1 SGHAT, CDR2 FQNNGV. The CDR3 contains 15 residues. The V end was cut by 1 base, the J end by 2 bases, with 10 bases between. CDR3 amino acids: CASSLAGRFTDTQYF. The CDR3 coding sequence is TGTGCCAGCAGCTTAGCAGGCAGATTCACAGATACGCAGTATTTT.

This clonotype was observed a few times. V and J are TRBV25-1 and TRBJ2-3; D is undetermined. The CDR3 has 13 amino acids. From germline, CDR1 is MGHDK and CDR2 SYGVNS. V gave up 3 bases and J gave up 3 bases, with 7 bases separating them. CDR3 residues: CASSDSVTDTQYF. In DNA form, the CDR3 reads TGTGCCAGCAGTGATTCTGTGACAGATACGCAGTATTTT.